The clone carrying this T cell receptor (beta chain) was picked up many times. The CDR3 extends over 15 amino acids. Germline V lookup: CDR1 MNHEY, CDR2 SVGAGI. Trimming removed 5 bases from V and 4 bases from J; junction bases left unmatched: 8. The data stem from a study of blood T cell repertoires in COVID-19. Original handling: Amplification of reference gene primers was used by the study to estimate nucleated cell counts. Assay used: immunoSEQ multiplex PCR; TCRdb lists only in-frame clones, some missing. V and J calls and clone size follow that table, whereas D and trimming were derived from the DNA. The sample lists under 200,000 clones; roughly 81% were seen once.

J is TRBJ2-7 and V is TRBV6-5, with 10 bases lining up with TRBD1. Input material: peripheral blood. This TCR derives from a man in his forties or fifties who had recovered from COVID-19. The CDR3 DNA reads TGTGCCAGCAGTACCCGGGACAGGGGACCTTACGAGCAGTACTTC. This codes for CASSTRDRGPYEQYF.